This T cell receptor beta chain was documented in a study of CD8 T cells in Susac syndrome. Across the study: Eight or nine of the sequenced Susac syndrome patients were in remission, and 5 or 6 had active disease.

CD8+ and CD4+ T cells from blood underwent TCR beta sequencing, which was carried out in a high-throughput format. On this clonotype itself: Antigen specificity is unknown.

The germline V and J ends were trimmed by 4 bases and 4 bases, with 14 bases remaining between them. The CDR3 covers 14 residues. The germline CDR1 and CDR2 sequences are SGHRS and YFSETQ. Study-level points and caveats: Where Susac syndrome CD4+ T cell repertoires were concerned, no clonal expansion was evident.

An input of roughly 0.5 to 1 ug of RNA was subjected to reverse transcription using random hexamers. The CDR3 of TCR beta was amplified by immunoSEQ multiplex PCR across 54 Vbeta and 13 Jbeta. TCRdb re-analysed the immunoSEQ multiplex PCR reads in MiXCR, keeping a single row per CDR3 protein. Here the sample spans 240,000 or so distinct CDR3 sequences, around 96% being singletons. The sample comprised CD4+ T cells from PBMCs. V usage is TRBV5-1 and J usage is TRBJ1-2, with TRBD1 as a possible D gene (5 bases). This TCR was sampled from a human donor with Susac syndrome. In nucleotides, the CDR3 is TGCGCCAGCAGCGACAGACAGTTGGCCTATGGCTACACCTTC. Amino acids: CASSDRQLAYGYTF.